This is a list of T cell receptor beta chains from one sample in a study of blood T cell repertoires in COVID-19. This table comes from immunoSEQ multiplex PCR, and its TCRdb copy is limited to in-frame clones, with some not included. The table records around 200,000 clones, approximately 80% of them present only once. Sequenced input: peripheral blood. These receptor sequences come from a middle-aged woman with COVID-19, enrolled during active disease. The CDR3 runs from the conserved cysteine through the conserved F or W. Fields, in order: V gene, J gene, D gene, clone size, CDR3 protein, CDR3 DNA. The D gene is left open where the match is weak. Only some rows state a clone size, as once, few, many or a class for expanded clones.

TRBV29-1	TRBJ1-1	-	-	CSVARVNMNTEAFF	TGCAGCGTTGCCCGTGTCAACATGAACACTGAAGCTTTCTTT
TRBV7-2	TRBJ2-7	TRBD2	-	CASSLSAGGWYEQYF	TGTGCCAGCAGCTTATCGGCGGGAGGCTGGTACGAGCAGTACTTC
TRBV9	TRBJ2-2	-	-	CASSALPRDGDGELFF	TGTGCCAGCAGCGCACTACCCAGGGATGGGGACGGGGAGCTGTTTTTT
TRBV6-5	TRBJ2-3	TRBD1	-	CASSPTGPDTQYF	TGTGCCAGCAGTCCGACAGGGCCAGATACGCAGTATTTT
TRBV6-5	TRBJ2-7	-	-	CASSYSTRAPEQYF	TGTGCCAGCAGTTACTCGACCAGGGCACCCGAGCAGTACTTC
TRBV4-1	TRBJ1-6	-	-	CASSQGARSGLFNSPLHF	TGCGCCAGCAGCCAAGGTGCGCGATCGGGTCTGTTCAATTCACCCCTCCACTTT
TRBV25-1	TRBJ2-5	TRBD2	many	CASSDRWGRGRQETQYF	TGTGCCAGCAGTGATCGATGGGGGAGGGGCCGCCAAGAGACCCAGTACTTC
TRBV7-9	TRBJ2-5	-	-	CASSLGSESETQYF	TGTGCCAGCAGCTTGGGTAGCGAGTCAGAGACCCAGTACTTC
TRBV9	TRBJ1-4	-	-	CASSVDLTNEKLFF	TGTGCCAGCAGCGTCGACTTAACTAATGAAAAACTGTTTTTT
TRBV11-2	TRBJ1-4	TRBD1	-	CASSLSTGPNELFF	TGTGCCAGCAGCTTATCGACAGGGCCTAACGAACTGTTTTTT
TRBV19	TRBJ1-2	TRBD1	-	CASMGTVRKGYTF	TGTGCCAGTATGGGGACAGTCAGGAAGGGCTACACCTTC
TRBV28	TRBJ1-2	TRBD1	-	CASLRGPNRGYTF	TGTGCCAGCCTAAGGGGGCCAAATCGGGGCTACACCTTC
TRBV11-2	TRBJ1-2	TRBD1	-	CASSRGTTGGGYTF	TGTGCCAGCAGCCGAGGGACGACAGGGGGTGGCTACACCTTC
TRBV5-6	TRBJ1-4	TRBD1	-	CASSLGQGVEKLFF	TGTGCCAGCAGCCTGGGACAGGGGGTTGAAAAACTGTTTTTT
TRBV13	TRBJ1-1	-	-	CASSLTAPTEAFF	TGTGCCAGCAGCTTAACTGCCCCAACCGAAGCTTTCTTT
TRBV2	TRBJ2-3	TRBD1	-	CASSQQGARTDTQYF	TGTGCCAGCAGTCAACAGGGGGCGCGCACAGATACGCAGTATTTT
TRBV5-5	TRBJ2-7	TRBD2	-	CASSSRLAGLSYEQYF	TGTGCCAGCAGCTCCCGGTTAGCGGGCCTCTCCTACGAGCAGTACTTC
TRBV15	TRBJ1-5	-	-	CATSRNIVGEAQHF	TGTGCCACCAGCAGGAACATCGTTGGGGAGGCCCAGCATTTT
TRBV7-8	TRBJ1-1	-	-	CASSRSTGF	TGTGCCAGCAGCCGCTCTACAGGTTTT
TRBV19	TRBJ2-7	-	-	CASSIPGTLSYEQYF	TGTGCCAGTAGTATCCCCGGGACATTATCCTACGAGCAGTACTTC
TRBV29-1	TRBJ1-5	-	-	CSVEVPGVGQPQHF	TGCAGCGTTGAGGTCCCAGGGGTGGGTCAGCCCCAGCATTTT
TRBV19	TRBJ1-2	-	-	CASLRASGHYGYTF	TGTGCCAGCCTCCGGGCTTCAGGGCACTATGGCTACACCTTC
TRBV6-5	TRBJ2-7	TRBD2	-	CASSYGLAGVGEQYF	TGTGCCAGCAGTTACGGGCTAGCGGGAGTCGGGGAGCAGTACTTC
TRBV11-2	TRBJ1-5	TRBD1	-	CASSLEPRTGLPQHF	TGTGCCAGCAGCTTAGAGCCACGGACAGGATTGCCCCAGCATTTT
TRBV5-1	TRBJ2-2	TRBD2	-	CASSRGLAPGELFF	TGCGCCAGCAGCCGGGGACTAGCCCCCGGGGAGCTGTTTTTT
TRBV9	TRBJ2-1	TRBD2	-	CASSVGGAGNRGNEQFF	TGTGCCAGCAGCGTAGGGGGAGCGGGAAACCGGGGCAATGAGCAGTTCTTC
TRBV28	TRBJ1-2	-	-	CASSPQGITNYGYTF	TGTGCCAGCAGTCCTCAGGGAATAACTAACTATGGCTACACCTTC
TRBV4-1	TRBJ1-2	TRBD1	-	CASSQDSTGKSHGYTF	TGCGCCAGCAGCCAAGATTCGACAGGGAAGTCGCATGGCTACACCTTC
TRBV15	TRBJ2-1	-	-	CATSREAGTYNEQFF	TGTGCCACCAGCAGAGAGGCGGGTACCTACAATGAGCAGTTCTTC
TRBV6-6	TRBJ1-5	-	-	CASRTPDQPQHF	TGTGCCAGCAGAACTCCGGATCAGCCCCAGCATTTT
TRBV4-1	TRBJ2-1	TRBD1	-	CASSSPGTGYNEQFF	TGCGCCAGCAGTTCTCCCGGGACAGGGTACAATGAGCAGTTCTTC
TRBV25-1	TRBJ2-3	-	-	CASGPISTDTQYF	TGTGCCAGCGGGCCAATTAGCACAGATACGCAGTATTTT
TRBV9	TRBJ1-2	-	-	CASKDRGGAGGYTF	TGTGCCAGCAAGGACAGAGGGGGGGCAGGAGGCTACACCTTC
TRBV10-2	TRBJ1-2	-	-	CASTRAGNGYTF	TGCGCCAGCACAAGGGCCGGGAATGGCTACACCTTC
TRBV5-4	TRBJ2-7	TRBD1	-	CASSHVGTAYEQYF	TGTGCCAGCAGTCATGTCGGGACAGCGTACGAGCAGTACTTC
TRBV19	TRBJ2-3	TRBD1	once	CASRRTGGEDTQYF	TGTGCCAGTAGGAGGACAGGGGGCGAAGATACGCAGTATTTT
TRBV6-5	TRBJ2-7	TRBD2	-	CASSYSSGGGRYEQYF	TGTGCCAGCAGTTACTCGAGCGGGGGCGGAAGGTACGAGCAGTACTTC
TRBV7-3	TRBJ2-7	TRBD1	once	CASSSVGTVEDEQYF	TGTGCCAGCAGCTCCGTGGGGACAGTAGAAGACGAGCAGTACTTC
TRBV7-9	TRBJ2-7	-	once	CASLLGIPPYEQYF	TGTGCCAGCCTTCTGGGCATCCCTCCCTACGAGCAGTACTTC
TRBV19	TRBJ2-2	-	-	CASSMTQGPTGELFF	TGTGCCAGTAGTATGACACAGGGACCCACCGGGGAGCTGTTTTTT
TRBV20-1	TRBJ1-5	-	-	CSASEQGPNQPQHF	TGCAGTGCTAGTGAGCAGGGGCCGAATCAGCCCCAGCATTTT
TRBV18	TRBJ2-7	-	-	CASSPPASSHEQYF	TGTGCCAGCTCACCACCCGCTAGTTCACACGAGCAGTACTTC
TRBV28	TRBJ2-2	-	-	CASSLFGSGVNTGELFF	TGTGCCAGCAGTTTATTCGGATCAGGGGTCAACACCGGGGAGCTGTTTTTT
TRBV7-9	TRBJ2-3	TRBD2	-	CASSVGGSADTQYF	TGTGCCTCCTCGGTGGGGGGGTCCGCAGATACGCAGTATTTT
TRBV6-2/TRBV6-3	TRBJ2-1	-	once	CASSRRLRGYNEQFF	TGTGCCAGCAGTAGACGTTTAAGGGGGTACAATGAGCAGTTCTTC
TRBV19	TRBJ2-1	TRBD2	-	CASSIGLAGNNEQFF	TGTGCCAGTAGTATAGGACTAGCGGGTAACAATGAGCAGTTCTTC
TRBV13	TRBJ2-1	TRBD2	few	CASSSPGLAVKRNEQFF	TGTGCCAGCAGCTCGCCGGGACTAGCGGTGAAGAGGAATGAGCAGTTCTTC
TRBV29-1	TRBJ2-2	TRBD1	-	CSVGGGQVPGELFF	TGCAGCGTTGGTGGGGGACAGGTACCCGGGGAGCTGTTTTTT
TRBV5-1	TRBJ2-1	TRBD2	-	CASSRGTSGNVGEQFF	TGCGCCAGCAGCCGGGGGACTAGCGGGAACGTAGGAGAGCAGTTCTTC
TRBV7-6	TRBJ1-1	TRBD1	-	CASSLQGATEAFF	TGTGCCAGCAGCTTACAGGGGGCCACTGAAGCTTTCTTT
TRBV10-3	TRBJ2-1	TRBD2	-	CAISDNSAGGEQFF	TGTGCCATCAGTGATAACTCCGCGGGGGGTGAGCAGTTCTTC
TRBV5-1	TRBJ2-2	-	-	CASSFEAAINTGELFF	TGCGCCAGCAGCTTTGAAGCGGCGATCAACACCGGGGAGCTGTTTTTT
TRBV10-1	TRBJ2-7	TRBD2	-	CASSGPGRDSYEQYF	TGCGCCAGCAGTGGTCCGGGGAGGGATAGCTACGAGCAGTACTTC
TRBV3-1/TRBV3-2	TRBJ1-6	-	-	CASSHRGTYSPLHF	TGTGCCAGCAGCCACCGGGGTACCTATTCACCCCTCCACTTT
TRBV5-1	TRBJ1-2	-	once	CASSLSGPGYGYTF	TGCGCCAGCAGCCTATCCGGTCCAGGCTATGGCTACACCTTC
TRBV10-3	TRBJ2-3	TRBD2	-	CAISEKERGGTTDTQYF	TGTGCCATCAGTGAGAAGGAGCGGGGGGGGACCACAGATACGCAGTATTTT
TRBV10-1	TRBJ2-3	TRBD2	-	CASSSGVAGGQDTQYF	TGCGCCAGCAGTAGCGGGGTAGCGGGGGGGCAAGATACGCAGTATTTT
TRBV5-1	TRBJ2-1	TRBD2	few	CASRAPGTSGPNEQFF	TGCGCCAGCAGGGCTCCAGGGACTAGCGGTCCCAATGAGCAGTTCTTC
TRBV24-1	TRBJ1-2	-	-	CATSGSWGTSSYGYTF	TGTGCCACCAGTGGAAGCTGGGGGACAAGCAGTTATGGCTACACCTTC